This TCR beta chain is drawn from a study of OX40 agonist ivuxolimab in advanced cancers. Assay used: immunoSEQ multiplex PCR; TCRdb lists only in-frame clones, some missing. The sample holds 85,000 to 100,000 clones, around 87% seen once. The clonotype comes from an adult with an advanced solid tumor such as melanoma, head and neck, liver or kidney cancer. Sequencing used CD4+ or CD8+ T cells sorted from blood, obtained in a trial of the OX40 agonist ivuxolimab.

DNA of the CDR3: TGTGCCAGCAGTTTATCGTGGGAGGGATGGACTGAAGCTTTCTTT. Its protein product is CASSLSWEGWTEAFF. The genes are TRBV27 and TRBJ1-1; D not certain. Germline assignment: CDR1 MNHEY and CDR2 SMNVEV (reference sequence). The CDR3 is made up of 15 amino acids. Trimming removed 0 bases from V and 5 bases from J, with 13 bases in between.